A few counts support the clone carrying this T cell receptor beta chain. TCRdb fed the 5' RACE reads into MiXCR, producing one record per CDR3 protein. The sample holds 550,000 or so distinct CDR3 sequences; roughly 21% are singletons and the top ten take 14%. The record originates from a study of T cells after yellow fever vaccination. CDR1 and CDR2 from the germline V gene are MDHEN and SYDVKM. This CDR3 is 16 amino acids long. V gave up 1 base and J gave up 2 bases; unmatched junction bases: 3. The TCR was taken from a man in his thirties or forties who received the YFV17D yellow fever vaccine. The sequencing used PBMCs, collected 15 days after the yellow fever booster vaccination. The genes are TRBV28 and TRBJ2-4; 9 bases are a match to TRBD2. CDR3 nucleotide sequence: TGTGCCAGCAGTTTATATAGCGGGAGCTCCAAAAACATTCAGTACTTC. This gives the protein CASSLYSGSSKNIQYF.